The 16 T cell receptor beta chains given below trace back to one sample, sequenced in a study of blood T cell repertoires in COVID-19. The table came from immunoSEQ multiplex PCR; TCRdb's copy has only in-frame clones and leaves some out. The data contain around 34,000 clones, roughly four fifths of them singletons. The sequenced sample consisted of peripheral blood. Receptors originate from a man over 45 with acute or convalescent COVID-19.

The CDR3 DNA is TGTGCCAGTTCGGACAGGGGGCGCGGGGTCTATCAGCCCCAGCATTTT. It is translated as CASSDRGRGVYQPQHF. V usage is TRBV19 and J usage is TRBJ1-5; TRBD1 aligns across 11 bases. Germline V gene lookup returns CDR1 LNHDA and CDR2 SQIVND (reference sequence). V gave up 8 bases and J gave up 5 bases; unmatched junction bases: 11. The CDR3 is 16 amino acids. The complete variable domain, with remaining parts taken from reference TRBV19 and TRBJ1-5, reads DGGITQSPKYLFRKEGQNVTLSCEQNLNHDAMYWYRQDPGQGLRLIYYSQIVNDFQKGDIAEGYSVSREKKESFPLTVTSAQKNPTAFYLCASSDRGRGVYQPQHFGDGTRLSIL.

The chain is built from TRBV4-1 and TRBJ1-5, with TRBD1 identical over 8 bases. This CDR3 region has 17 residues. After removal of 0 bases from V and 4 bases from J, the junction contained 8 bases not matched to a gene. Germline CDR1 MGHRA, CDR2 YSYEKL. CDR3 loop: CASSQEFLTGGNQPQHF. DNA for the CDR3: TGCGCCAGCAGCCAAGAATTTTTAACAGGGGGAAATCAGCCCCAGCATTTT.

This clone was counted a few times. V gene TRBV7-9 combines with J gene TRBJ2-1; no clear D. The V gene lost 8 bases and the J gene lost 0 bases, with 17 bases spanning the gap. Germline CDR1 is SEHNR and CDR2 is FQNEAQ (reference sequence). The CDR3 covers 16 residues. The CDR3 DNA sequence: TGTGCCAGCGGTAGAAGACACCCGAGCTCCTACAATGAGCAGTTCTTC. Its translation: CASGRRHPSSYNEQFF. The full variable domain, rest sourced from reference TRBV7-9 and TRBJ2-1, is DTGVSQNPRHKITKRGQNVTFRCDPISEHNRLYWYRQTLGQGPEFLTYFQNEAQLEKSRLLSDRFSAERPKGSFSTLEIQRTEQGDSAMYLCASGRRHPSSYNEQFFGPGTRLTVL.

The chain is built from TRBV12-3 or TRBV12-4 and TRBJ1-2, with unresolved D. This CDR3 is built from 13 residues. Between the trimmed V and J ends, which lost 8 bases and 4 bases, there was a span of 14 bases. The CDR3 region has the DNA TGTGCCAGCGTTGTTGGCGGAGGCTATGGCTACACCTTC. Its translation: CASVVGGGYGYTF.

V gene TRBV3-1 (or the pseudogene TRBV3-2) combines with J gene TRBJ1-2; D is unclear. V lost 0 bases and J lost 0, with 11 bases in between. This CDR3 is built from 16 residues. Germline-derived CDR1 and CDR2 are LGHDT and YNNKEL (reference sequence). DNA for the CDR3: TGTGCCAGCAGCCAAGATTTAGTCAGCGCTAACTATGGCTACACCTTC. It yields the protein CASSQDLVSANYGYTF.

J is TRBJ2-1 and V is TRBV11-1; perhaps TRBD1 as D (5 bases). The CDR3 is 13 amino acids. V was shortened by 4 bases and J by 4 bases, with 8 bases between the two germline ends. The germline gives CDR1 SGHAT, CDR2 FQDESV (reference sequence). The CDR3 DNA reads as TGTGCCAGCAGCTCTGGGGCGTACAATGAGCAGTTCTTC. This codes for CASSSGAYNEQFF. The full variable domain, completed using reference TRBV11-1 and TRBJ2-1, is EAEVAQSPRYKITEKSQAVAFWCDPISGHATLYWYRQILGQGPELLVQFQDESVVDDSQLPKDRFSAERLKGVDSTLKIQPAELGDSAMYLCASSSGAYNEQFFGPGTRLTVL.

This clone has only a few counts. V usage is TRBV4-1 and J usage is TRBJ2-2; the D is unclear. Trimming removed 2 bases at V and 6 bases at J, with 13 bases between. Germline-derived CDR1 and CDR2 are MGHRA and YSYEKL. The CDR3 is made up of 15 amino acids. Written as DNA, the CDR3 is TGCGCCAGCAGCCAACTGCTGGGCCTGTCCGGGGAGCTGTTTTTT. It codes for CASSQLLGLSGELFF.

About this clone: An end of the junction differs from the germline gene, which may be a read error. The rearrangement uses TRBV6-2 or TRBV6-3 and TRBJ1-4; D gene uncertain. The CDR3 has 12 amino acids. Germline CDR1 and CDR2: MNHEY and SVGEGT. This chain's CDR3 is CASSYHGEGLIF. As DNA, the CDR3 is TGTGCCAGCAGTTACCACGGGGAGGGCTTGATTTTT.

This clone was seen a few times. V usage is TRBV29-1 and J usage is TRBJ1-1; possible D gene TRBD1, 6 bases. The CDR3 runs 13 residues. The ends were cut back, 8 bases at V and 2 bases at J, with 15 bases in the middle. Looked up from germline, CDR1 is SQVTM and CDR2 is ANQGSEA. CDR3 sequence: CSSGGGLNTEAFF. CDR3 nucleotides: TGCAGCTCTGGGGGGGGGCTTAACACTGAAGCTTTCTTT.

CDR3 sequence (DNA): TGTGCCAGCAGCTTCGACACCCAAGAGACCCAGTACTTC. Translating it yields CASSFDTQETQYF. The chain recombines TRBV7-9 with TRBJ2-5, with no clear D. This CDR3 spans 13 amino acids. Germline CDR1 SEHNR, CDR2 FQNEAQ (reference sequence). V lost 3 bases and J 1 base, leaving 6 bases between the germline ends.

The chain carries TRBV6-5 and TRBJ2-1; D is unresolved. Trimming removed 2 bases from V and 7 bases from J, with 9 bases in between. This CDR3 spans 13 amino acids. Germline CDR1 reads MNHEY; CDR2 reads SVGAGI. The CDR3 coding sequence is TGTGCCAGCAGTTACCGAGCGAAGAATGAGCAGTTCTTC. As protein: CASSYRAKNEQFF.

The chain uses TRBV6-5 and TRBJ1-2; possibly TRBD1 for D (5 bases). CDR3 length: 16 amino acids. Germline CDR1 is MNHEY and CDR2 is SVGAGI. V was trimmed by 4 bases and J by 6 bases, leaving 21 bases between them. DNA for the CDR3: TGTGCCAGCAGTTCGGGGACGGGGGTTTCTGTGCATGGCTACACCTTC. Protein sequence: CASSSGTGVSVHGYTF.

This clone has just a few counts. This chain links TRBV19 with TRBJ1-4, with 7 positions matching TRBD1. J was trimmed by 0 bases and V by 5 bases; bases with no gene match: 3. There are 15 residues in the CDR3. The germline V gene encodes CDR1 LNHDA and CDR2 SQIVND (reference sequence). CDR3 DNA sequence: TGTGCCAGTAGTCCGGGGACAGCAACTAATGAAAAACTGTTTTTT. This translates into CASSPGTATNEKLFF.

CDR3 sequence reads: CASSERAVTEAFF. CDR3 DNA: TGTGCCAGCAGTGAGAGGGCAGTCACTGAAGCTTTCTTT. The chain combines TRBV2 with TRBJ1-1; the D is unclear. Per the germline V gene, CDR1 is SNHLY and CDR2 is FYNNEI. Trimming took 3 bases from V and 4 from J, leaving 9 bases between them. There are 13 residues in the CDR3.

This clone has only a few counts. The chain carries TRBV29-1 and TRBJ2-1; a possible D gene is TRBD1 (5 bases). The CDR3 loop spans 14 amino acids. V lost 6 bases, J lost 6 bases, and 18 bases lay in between. Looked up from germline, CDR1 is SQVTM and CDR2 is ANQGSEA. The CDR3 DNA reads TGCAGCGTATCGGGCAGGGTCCGGAGCAATGAGCAGTTCTTC. This translates into CSVSGRVRSNEQFF.

The chain combines TRBV6-6 with TRBJ1-5, with TRBD1 identical over 7 bases. Germline V gives CDR1 MNHNY, CDR2 SVGAGI (reference sequence). CDR3 length: 17 residues. Trimming at V came to 5 bases and at J to 1 base, leaving 11 bases not matched to a gene. The CDR3 region has the DNA TGTGCCAGCAGTCCTCCTCCCGACAGGGCGAGCAATCAGCCCCAGCATTTT. It specifies CASSPPPDRASNQPQHF.